Following are 17 T cell receptor beta chains from one sample sequenced in a study of blood T cell repertoires in COVID-19. Libraries were prepared by immunoSEQ multiplex PCR; TCRdb keeps only in-frame clonotypes and omits some of them. The sample records 210,000 or so clones, 84% being singletons. Input material: peripheral blood. These receptors came from a woman aged 70-85 years with active or convalescent COVID-19.

The rearrangement links TRBV6-1 to TRBJ2-4, with 9 bases that match TRBD2. From germline, CDR1 is MNHNS and CDR2 SASEGT. The CDR3 spans 18 residues. Losses at the gene ends were 0 bases for V and 0 bases for J; bases not matched to a gene: 6. CDR3 coding DNA: TGTGCCAGCAGTGAAGCGCTTCAAGCGGGAGGAGCCAAAAACATTCAGTACTTC. It yields the protein CASSEALQAGGAKNIQYF.

The J gene is TRBJ2-7, the V gene TRBV2; 12 bases agree with TRBD2. The CDR3 sequence is 16 residues long. Per the germline V gene, CDR1 is SNHLY and CDR2 is FYNNEI. V shed 4 bases, J shed 3 bases, and the junction held 7 bases outside the gene matches. The CDR3 sequence is CASSVASGRGYYEQYF. The CDR3 DNA is TGTGCCAGCAGTGTCGCTAGCGGGAGGGGGTACTACGAGCAGTACTTC.

This clone came up once. J is TRBJ1-1 and V is TRBV5-1; D is unclear. CDR3 size: 16 residues. V was trimmed by 3 bases and J by 1 base, leaving 16 bases between them. Germline V gives CDR1 SGHRS, CDR2 YFSETQ. In DNA, the CDR3 is TGCGCCAGCAGCTACAAACCCGCCACAGCGAACACTGAAGCTTTCTTT. This sequence encodes CASSYKPATANTEAFF.

The chain joins TRBV2 to TRBJ2-3, with a possible D match to TRBD2 (5 bases). This CDR3 contains 11 residues. V was pared by 5 bases and J by 10 bases, with 10 bases between. Looked up from germline, CDR1 is SNHLY and CDR2 is FYNNEI. The CDR3 DNA is TGTGCCAGCAGTCCCGGGGAGCCGCAGTATTTT. Translation gives CASSPGEPQYF.

This chain uses TRBV18 with TRBJ2-2, with TRBD1 matching over 7 bases. V lost 6 bases, J lost 8 bases, and 15 bases stayed unmatched. In germline, CDR1 is KGHSH, CDR2 LQKENI. This CDR3 region has 16 residues. CDR3 nucleotides: TGTGCCAGCTCCGAAGGGGGCAGGCCGCAAGGGGGGGAGCTGTTTTTT. This translates into CASSEGGRPQGGELFF. The full variable domain, completed using reference TRBV18 and TRBJ2-2, is NAGVMQNPRHLVRRRGQEARLRCSPMKGHSHVYWYRQLPEEGLKFMVYLQKENIIDESGMPKERFSAEFPKEGPSILRIQQVVRGDSAAYFCASSEGGRPQGGELFFGEGSRLTVL.

This sequence joins TRBV9 and TRBJ2-1, with 12 bases matching TRBD2. J lost 7 bases, V lost 3 bases, and 8 bases had no gene match. The CDR3 runs 16 residues. Germline CDR1 and CDR2: SGDLS and YYNGEE. DNA of the CDR3: TGTGCCAGCAGCGCGACAGGGACTAGCGGGCGAAATGAGCAGTTCTTC. Translation gives CASSATGTSGRNEQFF.

This chain links TRBV7-6 with TRBJ2-3; 8 bases agree with TRBD1. Losses at the gene ends were 5 bases for V and 4 bases for J; bases not matched to a gene: 8. The germline gives CDR1 SGHVS, CDR2 FNYEAQ. CDR3 length: 15 amino acids. The chain's CDR3 is CASSASRTGSDTQYF. The CDR3 nucleotides read TGTGCCAGCAGCGCCTCCCGGACAGGGTCAGATACGCAGTATTTT.

The chain couples TRBV6-5 to TRBJ1-5; no firm D call. CDR3 length equals 13 residues. Trimming cost V 2 bases and J 7 bases, with 9 bases left between them. The germline gives CDR1 MNHEY, CDR2 SVGAGI. CDR3 DNA sequence: TGTGCCAGCAGTTACCGTTCAGGCCAGCCCCAGCATTTT. Its protein product is CASSYRSGQPQHF.

As for this clone: An end of the junction does not agree with germline; a read error may underlie this. V gene TRBV7-7 combines with J gene TRBJ2-5, with 8 bases that match TRBD1. CDR1 is SSHAT and CDR2 is FNYEAQ in the germline V gene (reference sequence). The CDR3 has 15 residues. The DNA for the CDR3 is TGTGCTAGCAGCTACCAGACAGGGGCGCAAGAGACCCAGTACTTC. This encodes CASSYQTGAQETQYF.

The CDR3 spells CASIPTPDRGYGYTF. CDR3 bases: TGCGCCAGCATCCCCACACCGGACAGGGGGTATGGCTACACCTTC. The chain uses TRBV4-1 and TRBJ1-2, with TRBD1 matching 10 bases. The CDR3 consists of 15 residues. The V and J ends lost 7 bases and 5 bases, in that order; junction bases with no gene match: 10. Per germline, CDR1 MGHRA and CDR2 YSYEKL.

J is TRBJ1-5 and V is TRBV13, with TRBD1 identical over 7 bases. The CDR3 length is 15 residues. V lost 5 bases to trimming and J lost 1 base; unmatched junction nucleotides: 5. Germline V gene data show CDR1 as PRHDT and CDR2 as FYEKMQ (reference sequence). The CDR3 reads CASSRAGGSNQPQHF. The CDR3, as DNA: TGTGCCAGCAGCCGCGCAGGGGGAAGCAATCAGCCCCAGCATTTT.

This chain links TRBV27 with TRBJ1-2, with 9 bases aligning to TRBD1. Trimming at V came to 5 bases and at J to 5 bases, leaving 9 bases not matched to a gene. Germline CDR1 is MNHEY and CDR2 is SMNVEV (reference sequence). This CDR3 contains 15 residues. The DNA for the CDR3 is TGTGCCAGCAGTCGGAGACAGGGGGAGGGGTATGGCTACACCTTC. Encoded protein: CASSRRQGEGYGYTF.

The V call is TRBV5-1, the J call TRBJ2-7; 11 nucleotides align to TRBD2. Germline CDR1 SGHRS, CDR2 YFSETQ. CDR3 size: 15 residues. V shed 5 bases, J shed 3 bases, and the junction held 7 bases outside the gene matches. CDR3 in DNA: TGCGCCAGCAGACCGGGACTAGCGGAGATCTACGAGCAGTACTTC. This gives the protein CASRPGLAEIYEQYF. Full variable domain (outside the CDR3, taken from reference TRBV5-1 and TRBJ2-7): KAGVTQTPRYLIKTRGQQVTLSCSPISGHRSVSWYQQTPGQGLQFLFEYFSETQRNKGNFPGRFSGRQFSNSRSEMNVSTLELGDSALYLCASRPGLAEIYEQYFGPGTRLTVT.

DNA of the CDR3: TGTGCCAGTAAAACGGAATCGACGGACAGATATAATTCACCCCTCCACTTT. It codes for CASKTESTDRYNSPLHF. The rearrangement joins TRBV19 to TRBJ1-6; D might be TRBD1 (6 bases). This CDR3 region has 17 residues. With 7 bases removed from V and 4 bases from J, the gap between germline ends came to 20 bases. Germline lookup yields CDR1 LNHDA and CDR2 SQIVND (reference sequence).

The rearrangement joins TRBV2 to TRBJ2-7; 10 bases align to TRBD1. This CDR3 region has 14 residues. Trimming took 3 bases from V and 4 from J; bases not matched to a gene: 3. Germline V gene lookup returns CDR1 SNHLY and CDR2 FYNNEI. CDR3 residues: CASSDDRGQYEQYF. CDR3 bases: TGTGCCAGCAGTGACGACAGGGGGCAGTACGAGCAGTACTTC.

The rearrangement links TRBV2 to TRBJ2-3, with 14 nucleotides matching TRBD2. V trimming: 4 bases; J trimming: 4 bases; junction bases outside the gene matches: 4. Germline V gene sequence: CDR1 SNHLY, CDR2 FYNNEI. The CDR3 covers 16 residues. The CDR3 DNA sequence: TGTGCCAGCAGTGTGACTAGCGGGAGGGCTGCAGATACGCAGTATTTT. Translation: CASSVTSGRAADTQYF. The complete variable domain, with remaining parts taken from reference TRBV2 and TRBJ2-3, reads EPEVTQTPSHQVTQMGQEVILRCVPISNHLYFYWYRQILGQKVEFLVSFYNNEISEKSEIFDDQFSVERPDGSNFTLKIRSTKLEDSAMYFCASSVTSGRAADTQYFGPGTRLTVL.

The chain is built from TRBV30 and TRBJ2-3; TRBD2 matches 10 bases. Germline V gives CDR1 GTSNPN, CDR2 SVGIG (reference sequence). Germline trimming cut 1 base from V and 3 bases from J; bases unmatched to any gene: 7. The CDR3 is made up of 16 amino acids. The CDR3 loop is CAWSDNLAGVTDTQYF. DNA of the CDR3: TGTGCCTGGAGTGACAACCTAGCGGGAGTTACAGATACGCAGTATTTT.